This T cell receptor (beta chain) was retrieved from a study of blood T cell repertoires in COVID-19. Recruitment covered about 25 US areas and drew participants whose ages spanned 18 to 89 years. Participants were placed into cohorts based on the clinical history they reported. Symptom resolution, clearance, or two negative PCRs marked the recovered donors of Cohort 3. Trimming took off 0 bases at V and 2 bases at J, with 6 bases between the two ends. This CDR3 region has 14 residues. Looked up from germline, CDR1 is SGHTA and CDR2 is FQGNSA. TCRdb keeps only in-frame clones here, not all; method: immunoSEQ multiplex PCR. Of around 500,000 clones in the sample, over 75% are singletons; the top ten hold 1.8%.

The source of this sequence is a woman aged 40 to 50 who had recovered from COVID-19. The chain joins TRBV7-2 to TRBJ2-3; D is unresolved. Sequencing used PBMCs or T cells enriched from blood (not recorded which). CDR3 sequence reads: CASSLAQATDTQYF. CDR3 nucleotide sequence: TGTGCCAGCAGCTTAGCTCAGGCCACAGATACGCAGTATTTT. The whole variable domain, filled in from reference TRBV7-2 and TRBJ2-3, reads GAGVSQSPSNKVTEKGKDVELRCDPISGHTALYWYRQSLGQGLEFLIYFQGNSAPDKSGLPSDRFSAERTGGSVSTLTIQRTQQEDSAVYLCASSLAQATDTQYFGPGTRLTVL.